This T cell receptor (beta chain) stems from a study of cytomegalovirus exposure and HLA in healthy donors. Turning to the study itself: Among the roughly 370 genotyped donors, 65% to 85% were placed in the Caucasian-associated ancestry cluster.

Regarding the study as a whole: TCR beta V- and J-gene trimming was later associated with a missense DCLRE1C variant.

This clone was found once. What it binds is not known. The CDR3 runs 16 residues. Trimming took 0 bases from V and 0 from J, leaving 10 bases between them. CDR1 is SGHRS and CDR2 is YFSETQ in the germline V gene. All donors participated as healthy donors of bone marrow. With 60 Vbeta and 13 Jbeta primers, the PCR was carried out. Using immunoSEQ multiplex PCR, the repertoire was profiled, and TCRdb retains in-frame clones only, with some absent. The repertoire includes about 190,000 clones, roughly four fifths of them detected once, and around 0.75% sits in the top ten. V gene TRBV5-1 combines with J gene TRBJ2-1; D gene unclear. Sequencing was done on a sample of PBMCs. This receptor was taken from a woman under 30 in good health and CMV-seronegative. CDR3 in DNA: TGCGCCAGCAGCTTGGACGGGTCGAGCTCCTACAATGAGCAGTTCTTC. Protein product: CASSLDGSSSYNEQFF.